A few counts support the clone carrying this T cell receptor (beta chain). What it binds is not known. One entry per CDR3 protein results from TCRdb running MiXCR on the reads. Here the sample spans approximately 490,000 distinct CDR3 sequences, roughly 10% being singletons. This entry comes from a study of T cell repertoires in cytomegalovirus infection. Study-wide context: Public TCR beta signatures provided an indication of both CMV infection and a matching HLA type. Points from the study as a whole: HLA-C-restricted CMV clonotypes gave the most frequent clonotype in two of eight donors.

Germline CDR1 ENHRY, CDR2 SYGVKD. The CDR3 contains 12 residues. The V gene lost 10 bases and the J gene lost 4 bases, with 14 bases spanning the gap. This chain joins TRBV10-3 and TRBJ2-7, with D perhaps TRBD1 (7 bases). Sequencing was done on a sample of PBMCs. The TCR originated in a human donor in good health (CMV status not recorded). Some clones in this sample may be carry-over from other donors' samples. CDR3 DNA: TGTGCCACCTCAGGGGGAGGATACGAGCAGTACTTC. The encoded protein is CATSGGGYEQYF.